This paragraph reports one T cell receptor beta chain. These data originate in a study of T cells in Graves' hyperthyroidism and ophthalmopathy. Over 18 months, lack of ophthalmopathy progression marked Graves' hyperthyroidism as stable. The study left out patients who had uncontrolled infection, other autoimmune disease, pregnancy or lactation. This CDR3 region has 15 residues. Germline CDR1 and CDR2: SGHVS and FQNEAQ. V lost 2 bases and J lost 0, with 11 bases in between. TCR beta CDR3 regions were amplified from RNA transcripts. Researchers ran a first-round RT-PCR on the TCR CDR3 using the HTBI primer set. MiXCR, run by TCRdb on the multiplex PCR reads, gives a single entry per CDR3 protein. The sample records about 710,000 distinct CDR3 sequences, 16% being singletons.

The sequencing input was blood. The rearrangement links TRBV7-8 to TRBJ2-7; the D gene is possibly TRBD2 (5 bases). The receptor was derived from a man in his late teens or twenties with Graves' hyperthyroidism. CDR3 in DNA: TGTGCCAGCAGCTTACGACTAAGGAGCTCCTACGAGCAGTACTTC. Translated: CASSLRLRSSYEQYF.